Shown below are 25 T cell receptor beta chains from a single sample sequenced in a study of OX40 agonist ivuxolimab in advanced cancers. The table came from immunoSEQ multiplex PCR; TCRdb's copy has only in-frame clones and leaves some out. The data show 80,000 to 100,000 clones, just over 90% seen once. The material sequenced was CD4+ or CD8+ T cells sorted from blood, taken in a trial of the OX40 agonist ivuxolimab. These receptors came from an adult with an advanced solid tumor such as melanoma, head and neck, liver or kidney cancer.

This clone occurred once. The rearrangement links TRBV15 to TRBJ2-7; maybe TRBD2 (5 bases). Per the germline V gene, CDR1 is LNHNV and CDR2 is YYDKDF (reference sequence). V was cut by 4 bases and J by 3 bases, with 19 bases left in between. The CDR3 length is 16 residues. CDR3 loop: CATSTPARTGNYEQYF. For the CDR3, the DNA is TGTGCCACCAGCACCCCGGCCAGGACGGGGAACTACGAGCAGTACTTC.

The chain combines TRBV5-1 with TRBJ2-5; 8 bases line up with TRBD2. The V and J ends lost 4 bases and 1 base, in that order; junction bases with no gene match: 6. CDR1 is SGHRS and CDR2 is YFSETQ in the germline V gene. The CDR3 has 15 residues. As DNA, the CDR3 is TGCGCCAGCAGCCTAGTAGCGGGGAGCCAAGAGACCCAGTACTTC. This gives the protein CASSLVAGSQETQYF.

The gene calls are TRBV7-3 and TRBJ1-1; no reliable D call. Trimming pared 0 bases from V and 4 bases from J, leaving 6 bases between. Germline CDR1 SGHTA, CDR2 FQGTGA. This CDR3 has 13 amino acids. CDR3 sequence: CASSLTGFTEAFF. DNA of the CDR3: TGTGCCAGCAGCTTAACAGGGTTCACTGAAGCTTTCTTT.

This clone was seen once. This sequence joins TRBV4-3 and TRBJ2-1, with 7 bases aligning to TRBD2. Germline V gene lookup returns CDR1 LGHNA and CDR2 YSLEER. The CDR3 sequence is 17 residues long. V gave up 1 base and J gave up 5 bases; unmatched junction bases: 11. The CDR3 loop is CASSQVGQESGNNEQFF. Here the CDR3 DNA reads TGCGCCAGCAGCCAAGTTGGTCAGGAGAGCGGGAACAATGAGCAGTTCTTC.

The chain has TRBV4-3 and TRBJ2-3; 8 bases are a match to TRBD2. Germline CDR1 is LGHNA and CDR2 is YSLEER. The CDR3 contains 16 residues. V gave up 4 bases and J gave up 0 bases; unmatched junction bases: 6. The CDR3, as DNA: TGCGCCAGCAGCCCCGGGGGGGGATACAGCACAGATACGCAGTATTTT. This codes for CASSPGGGYSTDTQYF.

V gene TRBV18 combines with J gene TRBJ2-5; perhaps TRBD1 as D (6 bases). The CDR3 runs 13 residues. Germline V CDR1 and CDR2: KGHSH, LQKENI. Trimming pared 3 bases from V and 3 bases from J, leaving 8 bases between. CDR3 nucleotides: TGTGCCAGCTCACCGCGACAGGAAGAGACCCAGTACTTC. Translated: CASSPRQEETQYF.

The chain combines TRBV19 with TRBJ2-2; TRBD1 is a possible D gene (6 bases). Trimming cost V 6 bases and J 4 bases, with 9 bases left between them. This CDR3 spans 13 amino acids. Germline lookup yields CDR1 LNHDA and CDR2 SQIVND (reference sequence). CDR3 nucleotide sequence: TGTGCCAGTAGCGGACAGTTCACCGGGGAGCTGTTTTTT. Translating gives CASSGQFTGELFF.

The chain joins TRBV9 to TRBJ1-2; D gene unclear. Germline CDR1 and CDR2: SGDLS and YYNGEE. This CDR3 is 13 amino acids long. V was shortened by 4 bases and J by 3 bases, with 10 bases between the two germline ends. The CDR3 sequence: CASSLNTYYGYTF. In DNA form, the CDR3 reads TGTGCCAGCAGCCTAAATACATACTATGGCTACACCTTC.

The chain links TRBV19 to TRBJ2-3; 13 bases fit TRBD2. V lost 2 bases to trimming and J lost 6 bases; unmatched junction nucleotides: 8. Germline-derived CDR1 and CDR2 are LNHDA and SQIVND (reference sequence). This CDR3 has 17 residues. In nucleotides, the CDR3 is TGTGCCAGTAGTATATCCCGGACTAGCGGGAGTAGGGATACGCAGTATTTT. Amino acid sequence: CASSISRTSGSRDTQYF. The variable domain in full, with the rest retrieved from reference TRBV19 and TRBJ2-3, is DGGITQSPKYLFRKEGQNVTLSCEQNLNHDAMYWYRQDPGQGLRLIYYSQIVNDFQKGDIAEGYSVSREKKESFPLTVTSAQKNPTAFYLCASSISRTSGSRDTQYFGPGTRLTVL.

This clone has ten or more counts. The gene calls are TRBV5-4 and TRBJ2-7, with 11 bases lining up with TRBD1. The CDR3 loop spans 14 amino acids. Germline loops: CDR1 SGHNT, CDR2 YYREEE (reference sequence). V was clipped by 3 bases and J by 4 bases; unmatched bases: 3. CDR3 sequence: CASSSGTGGYEQYF. The CDR3 DNA reads as TGTGCCAGCAGCTCCGGGACAGGGGGATACGAGCAGTACTTC.

This CDR3 reads CASSLAGRVSANQPQHF. The CDR3 DNA follows: TGTGCCAGCAGCTTGGCCGGCAGGGTCTCGGCGAATCAGCCCCAGCATTTT. The rearrangement joins TRBV5-6 to TRBJ1-5, with D perhaps TRBD1 (5 bases). This CDR3 is 17 amino acids long. Looked up from germline, CDR1 is SGHDT and CDR2 is YYEEEE. V lost 0 bases, J lost 4 bases, and 17 bases lay in between.

The chain employs TRBV7-2 and TRBJ2-3; D uncertain. V was shortened by 1 base and J by 8 bases, with 7 bases between the two germline ends. The CDR3 spans 12 residues. Germline V lookup: CDR1 SGHTA, CDR2 FQGNSA. CDR3 nucleotides: TGTGCCAGCAGCTTAGAAGTAGGTACGCAGTATTTT. Amino acids: CASSLEVGTQYF.

The CDR3 DNA is TGTGCCAGCAGCTTGTTCCTCAGCTCTCCTTCGGATCAGCCCCAGCATTTT. Encoded protein: CASSLFLSSPSDQPQHF. The chain carries TRBV5-8 and TRBJ1-5; no firm D call. The CDR3 is 17 amino acids. V shed 1 base and J shed 5 bases, with 19 bases lying between them. Germline loops: CDR1 SGHTS, CDR2 YDEGEE.

The chain carries TRBV5-1 and TRBJ1-6, with 11 bases identical to TRBD1. With V trimmed by 3 bases and J by 8 bases, 4 bases remained unmatched. The germline V gene has CDR1 SGHRS and CDR2 YFSETQ. There are 15 residues in the CDR3. In nucleotides, the CDR3 is TGCGCCAGCAGCTCTGGACAGGGGGCTTATTCACCCCTCCACTTT. It translates to CASSSGQGAYSPLHF.

The chain combines TRBV2 with TRBJ2-6; TRBD2 matches 11 bases. Germline assignment: CDR1 SNHLY and CDR2 FYNNEI. CDR3 length equals 17 residues. With V trimmed by 8 bases and J by 0 bases, 6 bases remained unmatched. The CDR3, as DNA: TGTGCCAGCTCCCGACTAGCGGGAAGCTCTGGGGCCAACGTCCTGACTTTC. Protein product: CASSRLAGSSGANVLTF.

This sequence joins TRBV5-1 and TRBJ2-1; 13 bases agree with TRBD2. CDR1 is SGHRS and CDR2 is YFSETQ in the germline V gene. The ends lost 0 bases at V and 4 bases at J; junction bases unmatched: 1. This CDR3 region has 16 residues. CDR3 residues: CASSLELAGGYNEQFF. The CDR3 region has the DNA TGCGCCAGCAGCTTGGAACTAGCGGGAGGGTACAATGAGCAGTTCTTC.

CDR3 sequence reads: CASSQQLGLARDTQYF. The CDR3 DNA is TGTGCCAGCAGCCAACAACTAGGACTAGCTCGAGATACGCAGTATTTT. The chain joins TRBV7-2 to TRBJ2-3, with 8 bases aligning to TRBD2. Germline trimming cut 5 bases from V and 5 bases from J; bases unmatched to any gene: 12. Germline assignment: CDR1 SGHTA and CDR2 FQGNSA. The CDR3 spans 16 residues.

This sequence joins TRBV7-3 and TRBJ1-2, with 8 positions matching TRBD1. Germline trimming cut 5 bases from V and 4 bases from J; bases unmatched to any gene: 3. The CDR3 extends over 13 amino acids. Germline assignment: CDR1 SGHTA and CDR2 FQGTGA. In nucleotides, the CDR3 is TGTGCCAGCAGCGTTGACAGGGGCTATGGCTACACCTTC. The encoded protein is CASSVDRGYGYTF.

The chain has TRBV6-5 and TRBJ2-5; 7 positions match TRBD1. The ends lost 6 bases at V and 2 bases at J; junction bases unmatched: 6. The CDR3 loop spans 14 amino acids. CDR1 is MNHEY and CDR2 is SVGAGI in the germline V gene. CDR3 in amino acids: CASRRGQLQETQYF. The CDR3 DNA follows: TGTGCCAGCAGGAGGGGACAGCTGCAAGAGACCCAGTACTTC.

The V gene is TRBV5-6, the J gene TRBJ2-5; no definite D call. The ends were cut back, 4 bases at V and 5 bases at J, with 12 bases in the middle. The germline gives CDR1 SGHDT, CDR2 YYEEEE. The CDR3 totals 13 residues. In DNA form, the CDR3 reads TGTGCCAGCAGCGCCCGTGCTACGGAGACCCAGTACTTC. It is translated as CASSARATETQYF.

The chain couples TRBV11-2 to TRBJ2-7; 7 positions agree with TRBD1. This CDR3 has 14 residues. With 3 bases clipped from V and 0 bases from J, the junction kept 2 bases outside the gene matches. Germline CDR1 and CDR2: SGHAT and FQNNGV. This chain's CDR3 is CASSLDRISYEQYF. The DNA for the CDR3 is TGTGCCAGCAGCTTGGACAGGATCTCCTACGAGCAGTACTTC. The full variable domain, rest sourced from reference TRBV11-2 and TRBJ2-7, is EAGVAQSPRYKIIEKRQSVAFWCNPISGHATLYWYQQILGQGPKLLIQFQNNGVVDDSQLPKDRFSAERLKGVDSTLKIQPAKLEDSAVYLCASSLDRISYEQYFGPGTRLTVT.

This rearrangement joins TRBV9 to TRBJ2-3; tentatively, D is TRBD1 or TRBD2 (5 bases each). Germline loops: CDR1 SGDLS, CDR2 YYNGEE. The CDR3 totals 15 residues. Between the trimmed V and J ends, which lost 4 bases and 0 bases, there was a span of 12 bases. The CDR3 DNA reads TGTGCCAGCAGCATCCTCGAGGGGAGCACAGATACGCAGTATTTT. It specifies CASSILEGSTDTQYF.

The chain has TRBV28 and TRBJ2-3, with D possibly TRBD2 on 6 matching bases. Trimming left V 2 bases short and J 4 bases short, with 13 bases between. The germline CDR1 and CDR2 sequences are MDHEN and SYDVKM. This CDR3 is 15 amino acids long. The CDR3 is CASSLRPGGSDTQYF. CDR3 coding DNA: TGTGCCAGCAGTTTACGGCCAGGAGGGTCAGATACGCAGTATTTT.

The CDR3 loop is CASSLRQGGTQYF. CDR3 DNA sequence: TGTGCCAGCAGCCTAAGACAGGGGGGAACCCAGTACTTC. The rearrangement joins TRBV28 to TRBJ2-5; 9 bases line up with TRBD1. CDR1 is MDHEN, CDR2 SYDVKM, per germline. This CDR3 has 13 residues. V lost 6 bases, J lost 8 bases, and 7 bases stayed unmatched.

This chain's CDR3 is CASSLQGAGVNTEAFF. The DNA of the CDR3 is TGCGCCAGCAGCTTACAGGGGGCGGGGGTGAACACTGAAGCTTTCTTT. This chain links TRBV5-1 with TRBJ1-1, with 9 bases lining up with TRBD1. V trimming: 2 bases; J trimming: 0 bases; junction bases outside the gene matches: 5. Germline V lookup: CDR1 SGHRS, CDR2 YFSETQ. The CDR3 length is 16 residues.